Shown below are 16 T cell receptor beta chains from a single sample sequenced in a study of control samples from healthy donors and cancer patients. Sequenced by immunoSEQ multiplex PCR; TCRdb stores in-frame clones only, minus some. Of about 49,000 clones listed, approximately 86% were seen once; the top ten hold approximately 3%. Input material: PBMCs. All receptors derive from a woman between 45 and 65 years old with lung cancer.

The V call is TRBV28, the J call TRBJ2-5, with TRBD1 matching over 8 bases. The CDR3 has 15 amino acids. V gave up 5 bases and J gave up 4 bases; unmatched junction bases: 9. The V gene's germline CDR1 is MDHEN and CDR2 SYDVKM. The chain's CDR3 is CASSLNTGGGETQYF. CDR3 DNA sequence: TGTGCCAGCAGTCTCAATACAGGGGGTGGAGAGACCCAGTACTTC.

To note about this clone: At one end, the junction sequence differs from germline, possibly due to a read error. V and J are TRBV20-1 and TRBJ2-7; possibly TRBD1 for D (5 bases). There are 11 residues in the CDR3. CDR1 and CDR2 from the germline V gene are DFQATT and SNEGSKA (reference sequence). The CDR3 is CSAGDSYEQYF. For the CDR3, the DNA is TGCAGTGCTGGAGACAGCTACGAGCAGTACTTC.

This rearrangement joins TRBV27 to TRBJ1-5; 8 bases agree with TRBD1. The CDR3 length is 13 residues. Germline V CDR1 and CDR2: MNHEY, SMNVEV (reference sequence). With V trimmed by 5 bases and J by 7 bases, 4 bases remained unmatched. In nucleotides, the CDR3 is TGTGCCAGCAGTCAAGACAGGGGACAGCCCCAGCATTTT. Protein: CASSQDRGQPQHF.

This clone was counted a few times. This chain uses TRBV2 with TRBJ1-3; no firm D call. The CDR3 runs to 15 residues. The germline V and J ends were trimmed by 2 bases and 4 bases, with 12 bases remaining between them. CDR1 and CDR2 (germline): SNHLY, FYNNEI. In DNA, the CDR3 is TGTGCCAGCAGTGAAACTGGGGTATCAGGAAACACCATATATTTT. Encoded protein: CASSETGVSGNTIYF.

The chain combines TRBV20-1 with TRBJ1-1; D gene ambiguous. The CDR3 spans 10 residues. Germline V gene lookup returns CDR1 DFQATT and CDR2 SNEGSKA (reference sequence). DNA for the CDR3: TGCGCCCTTGAGAACACTGAAGCTTTCTTT. Translation gives CALENTEAFF.

This chain joins TRBV4-1 and TRBJ2-5, with TRBD1 as a possible D gene (7 bases). Germline loops: CDR1 MGHRA, CDR2 YSYEKL. The CDR3 covers 16 residues. V was cut by 1 base and J by 5 bases, with 17 bases left in between. CDR3 in amino acids: CASSQGVQGLAETQYF. The CDR3 region has the DNA TGCGCCAGCAGCCAAGGGGTACAGGGGCTAGCGGAGACCCAGTACTTC.

The rearrangement joins TRBV29-1 to TRBJ1-1; D not resolved. The CDR3 spans 11 residues. V dropped 2 bases and J dropped 3 bases, with 4 bases sitting between them. CDR1 and CDR2 (germline): SQVTM, ANQGSEA. DNA of the CDR3: TGCAGCGTTGAAAGTTACACTGAAGCTTTCTTT. Protein product: CSVESYTEAFF.

DNA of the CDR3: TGCAGCGGGTCCGGGGGGTGGGCCATGAACACTGAAGCTTTCTTT. Its translation: CSGSGGWAMNTEAFF. The chain links TRBV29-1 to TRBJ1-1, with TRBD1 as a possible D gene (5 bases). The germline gives CDR1 SQVTM, CDR2 ANQGSEA. This CDR3 has 15 residues. Trimming left V 7 bases short and J 0 bases short, with 18 bases between.

This chain links TRBV6-5 with TRBJ1-1; the match to TRBD1 covers 8 bases. V shed 6 bases, J shed 0 bases, and the junction held 0 bases outside the gene matches. CDR1 is MNHEY, CDR2 SVGAGI, per germline. The CDR3 is 13 residues long. The CDR3 coding sequence is TGTGCCAGCAGGGGACAGGTGAACACTGAAGCTTTCTTT. Its translation: CASRGQVNTEAFF.

The V and J genes are TRBV18 and TRBJ1-1; TRBD1 agrees at 10 bases. The CDR3 is made up of 16 amino acids. In germline, CDR1 is KGHSH, CDR2 LQKENI. Trimming removed 3 bases from V and 7 bases from J; junction bases left unmatched: 11. The CDR3 protein is CASSPVTGGAKGEAFF. Here the CDR3 DNA reads TGTGCCAGCTCACCGGTGACAGGGGGCGCTAAAGGTGAAGCTTTCTTT.

In its sample, this clone was seen once. The J gene is TRBJ2-5, the V gene TRBV5-6; 9 bases are shared with TRBD1. The CDR3 loop spans 14 amino acids. Germline V gene data show CDR1 as SGHDT and CDR2 as YYEEEE. V was pared by 2 bases and J by 2 bases, with 1 base of the junction left unmatched. In DNA, the CDR3 is TGTGCCAGCAGCTTCGGACAGGGGCAAGAGACCCAGTACTTC. As protein: CASSFGQGQETQYF.

The rearrangement uses TRBV24-1 and TRBJ1-3, with 9 bases fitting TRBD1. The CDR3 totals 13 residues. CDR1 and CDR2 (germline): KGHDR, SFDVKD. V shed 9 bases and J 8 bases; nucleotides not matched to a gene: 7. The CDR3 DNA is TGTGCCACCGTAGGAGACAGGGGGGACACCATATATTTT. Protein sequence: CATVGDRGDTIYF.

The V call is TRBV19, the J call TRBJ1-6; TRBD1 is a possible D gene (6 bases). Trimming removed 3 bases at V and 13 bases at J, with 25 bases between. CDR1 is LNHDA and CDR2 is SQIVND in the germline V gene (reference sequence). The CDR3 runs 17 residues. The CDR3 loop is CASSIGLRGTSESPLHF. The CDR3 DNA is TGTGCCAGTAGTATTGGCCTCCGTGGGACATCCGAAAGTCCCCTCCACTTT.

CDR3 sequence (DNA): TGTGCCAGCAGCTTATTAGCCAGTCTGACCGGGGAGCTGTTTTTT. As protein: CASSLLASLTGELFF. The V call is TRBV11-1, the J call TRBJ2-2; no clear D. Trimming took off 2 bases at V and 5 bases at J, with 12 bases between the two ends. CDR1 SGHAT and CDR2 FQDESV come from the germline V gene (reference sequence). The CDR3 has 15 amino acids.

The genes are TRBV9 and TRBJ2-5; 10 bases align to TRBD1. The ends lost 0 bases at V and 3 bases at J; junction bases unmatched: 5. The CDR3 has 16 amino acids. Germline V lookup: CDR1 SGDLS, CDR2 YYNGEE. The CDR3 loop is CASSVGWGQGKETQYF. The CDR3 DNA reads as TGTGCCAGCAGCGTAGGGTGGGGACAGGGGAAAGAGACCCAGTACTTC.

The count of this clone is one. The chain has TRBV4-3 and TRBJ1-2, with 7 bases that match TRBD1. After removal of 0 bases from V and 0 bases from J, the junction contained 7 bases not matched to a gene. The CDR3 loop spans 17 amino acids. Germline CDR1 and CDR2: LGHNA and YSLEER. The CDR3 DNA reads TGCGCCAGCAGCCAAGATACGGGGACAGCAACTAACTATGGCTACACCTTC. As protein: CASSQDTGTATNYGYTF.